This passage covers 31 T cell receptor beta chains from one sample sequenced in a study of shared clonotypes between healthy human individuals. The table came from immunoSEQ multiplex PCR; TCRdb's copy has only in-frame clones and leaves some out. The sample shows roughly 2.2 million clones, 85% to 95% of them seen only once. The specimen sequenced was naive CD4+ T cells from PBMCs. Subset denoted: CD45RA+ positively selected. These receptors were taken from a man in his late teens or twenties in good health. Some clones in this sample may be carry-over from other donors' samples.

The CDR3 spells CASRVWDQPQHF. The CDR3 DNA follows: TGTGCCAGCAGGGTTTGGGATCAGCCCCAGCATTTT. V usage is TRBV6-6 and J usage is TRBJ1-5; no definite D call. The CDR3 has 12 amino acids. The ends were cut back, 6 bases at V and 5 bases at J, with 8 bases in the middle. Germline-derived CDR1 and CDR2 are MNHNY and SVGAGI (reference sequence).

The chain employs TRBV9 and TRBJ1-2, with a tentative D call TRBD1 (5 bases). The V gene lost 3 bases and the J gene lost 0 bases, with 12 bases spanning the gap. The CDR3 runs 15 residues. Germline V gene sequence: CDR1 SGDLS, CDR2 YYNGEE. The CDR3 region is CASSGGDSPNYGYTF. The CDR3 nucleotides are TGTGCCAGCAGCGGTGGGGACTCCCCTAACTATGGCTACACCTTC. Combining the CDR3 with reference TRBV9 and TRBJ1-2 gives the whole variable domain DSGVTQTPKHLITATGQRVTLRCSPRSGDLSVYWYQQSLDQGLQFLIQYYNGEERAKGNILERFSAQQFPDLHSELNLSSLELGDSALYFCASSGGDSPNYGYTFGSGTRLTVV.

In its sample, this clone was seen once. The CDR3 region is CASSVNRDRGARTEAFF. In DNA form, the CDR3 reads TGTGCCAGCAGTGTGAACCGGGACAGGGGGGCGAGGACTGAAGCTTTCTTT. The chain joins TRBV6-1 to TRBJ1-1, with 11 positions matching TRBD1. Germline-derived CDR1 and CDR2 are MNHNS and SASEGT. Losses at the gene ends were 4 bases for V and 5 bases for J; bases not matched to a gene: 12. This CDR3 is built from 17 residues.

CDR3 nucleotide sequence: TGTGCCAGCAGCGTATTGGGGATAGCGGGAGGAGCAAGGTCAGATGAGCAGTTCTTC. This encodes CASSVLGIAGGARSDEQFF. The V gene is TRBV9, the J gene TRBJ2-1; 10 nucleotides agree with TRBD2. Looked up from germline, CDR1 is SGDLS and CDR2 is YYNGEE. J was trimmed by 8 bases and V by 1 base; bases with no gene match: 18. The CDR3 contains 19 residues. Filled out from reference TRBV9 and TRBJ2-1, the complete variable domain reads DSGVTQTPKHLITATGQRVTLRCSPRSGDLSVYWYQQSLDQGLQFLIQYYNGEERAKGNILERFSAQQFPDLHSELNLSSLELGDSALYFCASSVLGIAGGARSDEQFFGPGTRLTVL.

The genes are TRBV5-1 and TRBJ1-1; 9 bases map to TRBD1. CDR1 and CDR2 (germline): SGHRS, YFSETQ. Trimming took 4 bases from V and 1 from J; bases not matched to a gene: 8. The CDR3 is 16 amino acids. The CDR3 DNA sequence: TGCGCCAGCAGCGGCGTAGGACAGGGGAAGAACACTGAAGCTTTCTTT. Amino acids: CASSGVGQGKNTEAFF.

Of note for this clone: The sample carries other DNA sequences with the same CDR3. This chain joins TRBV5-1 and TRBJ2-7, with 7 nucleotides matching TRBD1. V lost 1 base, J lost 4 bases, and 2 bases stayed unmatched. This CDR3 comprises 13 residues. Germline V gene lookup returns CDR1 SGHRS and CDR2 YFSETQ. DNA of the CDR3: TGCGCCAGCAGCTTGACAGGGGAATACGAGCAGTACTTC. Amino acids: CASSLTGEYEQYF. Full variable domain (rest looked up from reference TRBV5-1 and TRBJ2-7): KAGVTQTPRYLIKTRGQQVTLSCSPISGHRSVSWYQQTPGQGLQFLFEYFSETQRNKGNFPGRFSGRQFSNSRSEMNVSTLELGDSALYLCASSLTGEYEQYFGPGTRLTVT.

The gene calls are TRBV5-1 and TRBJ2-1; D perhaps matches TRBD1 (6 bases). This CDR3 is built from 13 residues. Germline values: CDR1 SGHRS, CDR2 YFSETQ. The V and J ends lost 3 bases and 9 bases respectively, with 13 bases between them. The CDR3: CASSSTGLREQFF. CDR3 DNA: TGCGCCAGCAGCTCAACAGGGTTGCGTGAGCAGTTCTTC.

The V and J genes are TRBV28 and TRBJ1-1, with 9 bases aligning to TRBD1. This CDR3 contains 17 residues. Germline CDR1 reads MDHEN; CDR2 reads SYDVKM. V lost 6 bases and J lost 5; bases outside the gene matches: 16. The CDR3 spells CASSWDRVIGSRTEAFF. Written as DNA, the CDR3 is TGTGCCAGCAGCTGGGACAGGGTGATAGGGTCCAGGACTGAAGCTTTCTTT.

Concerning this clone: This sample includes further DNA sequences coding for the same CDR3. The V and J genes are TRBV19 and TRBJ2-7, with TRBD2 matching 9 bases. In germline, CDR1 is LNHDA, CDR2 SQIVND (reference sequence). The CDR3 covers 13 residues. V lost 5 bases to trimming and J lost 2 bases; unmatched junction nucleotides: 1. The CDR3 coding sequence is TGTGCCAGTAGTCTAGCGGGACCCTACGAGCAGTACTTC. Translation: CASSLAGPYEQYF.

The CDR3 region is CASSPTGTSNYGYTF. The CDR3 region has the DNA TGTGCCAGCAGCCCAACGGGAACCTCTAACTATGGCTACACCTTC. J is TRBJ1-2 and V is TRBV7-8; D call uncertain. The CDR3 is made up of 15 amino acids. The germline V and J ends were trimmed by 5 bases and 0 bases, with 13 bases remaining between them. The germline CDR1 and CDR2 sequences are SGHVS and FQNEAQ.

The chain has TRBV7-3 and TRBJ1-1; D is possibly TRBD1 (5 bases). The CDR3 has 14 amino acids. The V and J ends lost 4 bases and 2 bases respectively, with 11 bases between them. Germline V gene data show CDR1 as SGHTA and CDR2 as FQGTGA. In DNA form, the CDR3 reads TGTGCCAGCAGCTCGTCCGGGGGTAACACTGAAGCTTTCTTT. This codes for CASSSSGGNTEAFF.

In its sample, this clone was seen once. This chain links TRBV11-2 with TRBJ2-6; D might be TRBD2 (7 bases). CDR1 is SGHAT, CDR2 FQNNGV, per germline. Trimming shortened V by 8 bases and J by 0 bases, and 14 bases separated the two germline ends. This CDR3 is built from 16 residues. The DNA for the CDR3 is TGTGCCAGCTACGGGGGGCTAAGCTCTGGGGCCAACGTCCTGACTTTC. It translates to CASYGGLSSGANVLTF.

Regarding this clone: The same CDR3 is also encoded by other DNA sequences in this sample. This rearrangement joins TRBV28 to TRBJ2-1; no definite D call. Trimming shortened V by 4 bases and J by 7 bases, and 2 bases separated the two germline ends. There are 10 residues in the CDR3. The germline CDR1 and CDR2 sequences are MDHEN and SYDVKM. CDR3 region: CASSSNEQFF. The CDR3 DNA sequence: TGTGCCAGCAGTTCAAATGAGCAGTTCTTC.

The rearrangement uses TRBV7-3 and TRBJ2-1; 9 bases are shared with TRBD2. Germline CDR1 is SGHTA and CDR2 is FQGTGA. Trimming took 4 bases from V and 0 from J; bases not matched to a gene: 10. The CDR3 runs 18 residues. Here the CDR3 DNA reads TGTGCCAGCAGCTCCCGCGCTAGCGGGACCAGCTCCTACAATGAGCAGTTCTTC. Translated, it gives CASSSRASGTSSYNEQFF.

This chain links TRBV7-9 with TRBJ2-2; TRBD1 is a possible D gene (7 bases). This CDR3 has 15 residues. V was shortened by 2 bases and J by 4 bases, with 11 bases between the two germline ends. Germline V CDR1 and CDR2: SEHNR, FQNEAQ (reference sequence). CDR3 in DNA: TGTGCCAGCAGCTTACGACAGGGACTCACCGGGGAGCTGTTTTTT. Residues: CASSLRQGLTGELFF.

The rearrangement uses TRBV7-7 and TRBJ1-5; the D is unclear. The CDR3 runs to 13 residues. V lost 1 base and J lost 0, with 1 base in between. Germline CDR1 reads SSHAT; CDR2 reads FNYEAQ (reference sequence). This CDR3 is CASSLDSNQPQHF. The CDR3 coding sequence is TGTGCCAGCAGCTTAGATAGCAATCAGCCCCAGCATTTT.

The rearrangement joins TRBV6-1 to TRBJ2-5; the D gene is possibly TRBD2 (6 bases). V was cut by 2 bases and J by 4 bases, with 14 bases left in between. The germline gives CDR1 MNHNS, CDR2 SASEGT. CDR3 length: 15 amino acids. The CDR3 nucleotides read TGTGCCAGCAGTGAAAGACCGGGAGACCGAGAGACCCAGTACTTC. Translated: CASSERPGDRETQYF.

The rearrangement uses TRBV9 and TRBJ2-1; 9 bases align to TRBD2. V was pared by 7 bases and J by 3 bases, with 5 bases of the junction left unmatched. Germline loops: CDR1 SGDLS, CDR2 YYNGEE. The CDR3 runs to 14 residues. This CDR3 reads CASAIAGDYNEQFF. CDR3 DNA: TGTGCCAGCGCAATAGCGGGAGACTACAATGAGCAGTTCTTC.

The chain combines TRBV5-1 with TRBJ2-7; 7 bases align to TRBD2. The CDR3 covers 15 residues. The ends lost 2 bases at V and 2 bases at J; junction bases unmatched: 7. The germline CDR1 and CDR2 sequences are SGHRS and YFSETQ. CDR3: CASSFGAGVAYEQYF. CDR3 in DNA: TGCGCCAGCAGCTTTGGGGCGGGAGTGGCCTACGAGCAGTACTTC.

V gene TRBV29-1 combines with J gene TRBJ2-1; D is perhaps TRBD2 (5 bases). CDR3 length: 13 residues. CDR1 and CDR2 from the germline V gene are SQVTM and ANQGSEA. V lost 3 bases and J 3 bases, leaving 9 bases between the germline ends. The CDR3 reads CSVDVRVYNEQFF. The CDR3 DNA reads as TGCAGCGTTGACGTGCGGGTCTACAATGAGCAGTTCTTC.

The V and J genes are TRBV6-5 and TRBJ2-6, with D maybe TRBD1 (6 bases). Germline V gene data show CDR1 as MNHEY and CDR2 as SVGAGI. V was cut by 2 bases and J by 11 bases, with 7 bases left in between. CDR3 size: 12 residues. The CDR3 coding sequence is TGTGCCAGCAGTTACGAGGGGGACGTCCTGACTTTC. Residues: CASSYEGDVLTF.

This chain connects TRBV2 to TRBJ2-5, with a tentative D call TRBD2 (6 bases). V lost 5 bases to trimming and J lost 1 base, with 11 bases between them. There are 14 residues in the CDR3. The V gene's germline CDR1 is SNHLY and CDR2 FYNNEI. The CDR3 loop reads CASSSVGGQETQYF. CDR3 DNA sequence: TGTGCCAGCAGTTCCGTGGGAGGCCAAGAGACCCAGTACTTC.

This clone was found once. DNA of the CDR3: TGTGCCAGCAGCCCTCGGGGACTAGCGGAAAAAGAGACCCAGTACTTC. It yields the protein CASSPRGLAEKETQYF. The rearrangement joins TRBV9 to TRBJ2-5, with TRBD2 matching 11 bases. This CDR3 has 16 residues. The junction had 8 bases not matched to a gene; V was cut back by 4 bases and J by 3 bases. The germline V gene encodes CDR1 SGDLS and CDR2 YYNGEE.

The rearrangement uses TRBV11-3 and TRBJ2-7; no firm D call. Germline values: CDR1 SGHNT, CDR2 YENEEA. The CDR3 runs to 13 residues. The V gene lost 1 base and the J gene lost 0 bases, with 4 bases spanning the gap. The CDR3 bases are TGTGCCAGCAGCTTAGGGGACTCCTACGAGCAGTACTTC. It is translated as CASSLGDSYEQYF.

The CDR3, as DNA: TGCGCCAGCAGCACTCGGGGCGTAGACGGGGCCAAAAACATTCAGTACTTC. Translating it yields CASSTRGVDGAKNIQYF. V is TRBV5-1 and J is TRBJ2-4, with D perhaps given as TRBD1 or TRBD2 (5 bases each). The CDR3 runs to 17 residues. Germline lookup yields CDR1 SGHRS and CDR2 YFSETQ. Deletions cut 4 bases from V and 1 base from J, with 18 bases between.

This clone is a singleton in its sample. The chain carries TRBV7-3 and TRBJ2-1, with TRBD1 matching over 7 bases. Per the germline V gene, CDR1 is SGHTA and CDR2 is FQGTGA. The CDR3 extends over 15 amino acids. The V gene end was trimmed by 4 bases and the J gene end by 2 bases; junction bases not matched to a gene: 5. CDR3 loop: CASSYRDSAYNEQFF. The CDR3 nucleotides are TGTGCCAGCAGCTACCGGGACAGTGCCTACAATGAGCAGTTCTTC.

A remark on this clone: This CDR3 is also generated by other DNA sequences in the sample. The CDR3 coding sequence is TGTGCCAGCAGAGCGACAGGGAACACTGAAGCTTTCTTT. Translated: CASRATGNTEAFF. The V call is TRBV7-3, the J call TRBJ1-1, with D perhaps TRBD1 (6 bases). The CDR3 runs to 13 residues. V lost 6 bases, J lost 1 base, and 9 bases lay in between. Germline V CDR1 and CDR2: SGHTA, FQGTGA. The full variable domain, its missing parts supplied by reference TRBV7-3 and TRBJ1-1, is GAGVSQTPSNKVTEKGKYVELRCDPISGHTALYWYRQSLGQGPEFLIYFQGTGAADDSGLPNDRFFAVRPEGSVSTLKIQRTERGDSAVYLCASRATGNTEAFFGQGTRLTVV.

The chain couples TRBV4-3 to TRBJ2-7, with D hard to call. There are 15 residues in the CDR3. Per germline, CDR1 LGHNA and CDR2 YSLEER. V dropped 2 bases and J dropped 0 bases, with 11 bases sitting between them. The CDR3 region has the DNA TGCGCCAGCAGCCAAAATCATAGGTTCTCCTACGAGCAGTACTTC. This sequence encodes CASSQNHRFSYEQYF.

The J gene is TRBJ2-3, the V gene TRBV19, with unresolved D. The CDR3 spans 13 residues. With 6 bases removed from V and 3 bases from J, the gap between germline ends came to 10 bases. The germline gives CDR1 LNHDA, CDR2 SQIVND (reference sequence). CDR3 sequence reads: CASRSAQTDTQYF. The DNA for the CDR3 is TGTGCCAGTAGATCCGCTCAGACAGATACGCAGTATTTT.

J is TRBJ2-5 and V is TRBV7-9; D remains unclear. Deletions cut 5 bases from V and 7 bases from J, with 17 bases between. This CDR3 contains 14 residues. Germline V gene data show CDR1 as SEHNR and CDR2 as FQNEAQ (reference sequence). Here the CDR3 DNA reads TGTGCCAGCAGCCACCCCCCAGACTGGCGGACCCAGTACTTC. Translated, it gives CASSHPPDWRTQYF. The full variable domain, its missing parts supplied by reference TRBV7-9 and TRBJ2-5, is DTGVSQNPRHKITKRGQNVTFRCDPISEHNRLYWYRQTLGQGPEFLTYFQNEAQLEKSRLLSDRFSAERPKGSFSTLEIQRTEQGDSAMYLCASSHPPDWRTQYFGPGTRLLVL.

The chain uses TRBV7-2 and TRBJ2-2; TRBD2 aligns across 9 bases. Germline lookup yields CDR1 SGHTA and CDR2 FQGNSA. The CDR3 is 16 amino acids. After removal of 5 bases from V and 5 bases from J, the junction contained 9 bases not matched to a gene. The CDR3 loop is CASSRRLAGATGELFF. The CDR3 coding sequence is TGTGCCAGCAGCCGAAGATTAGCGGGAGCTACCGGGGAGCTGTTTTTT.